Listed here are 16 T cell receptor beta chains from one sample, sequenced in a study of shared clonotypes between healthy human individuals. Libraries were prepared by immunoSEQ multiplex PCR; TCRdb keeps only in-frame clonotypes and omits some of them. The sample records some 1,900,000 clones, over 85% being singletons. CD45RO-negative, CCR7-selected cells formed the naive CD8 fraction, which excluded terminally differentiated effector memory CD45RA+ cells. Sequenced input: naive CD8+ T cells sorted from blood. These receptors were taken from a man aged 18 to 30 in good health.

Notes on this clone: Other nucleotide sequences from this sample produce the same CDR3. V is TRBV13 and J is TRBJ2-7, with D possibly TRBD1 on 5 matching bases. V lost 0 bases and J lost 1, with 7 bases in between. The CDR3 runs to 14 residues. Germline V CDR1 and CDR2: PRHDT, FYEKMQ (reference sequence). CDR3 sequence: CASSLGDTSYEQYF. DNA of the CDR3: TGTGCCAGCAGCTTAGGGGACACATCCTACGAGCAGTACTTC.

J is TRBJ2-2 and V is TRBV30; the match to TRBD1 covers 8 bases. CDR3 length equals 15 residues. V was clipped by 0 bases and J by 6 bases; unmatched bases: 6. Germline V lookup: CDR1 GTSNPN, CDR2 SVGIG (reference sequence). This CDR3 reads CAWSVIQGAPGELFF. The CDR3 DNA reads TGTGCCTGGAGTGTAATTCAGGGGGCCCCCGGGGAGCTGTTTTTT.

This sequence joins TRBV5-5 and TRBJ2-7; 7 nucleotides line up with TRBD1. The CDR3 has 15 amino acids. Germline CDR1 SGHKS, CDR2 YYEKEE (reference sequence). The ends lost 5 bases at V and 4 bases at J; junction bases unmatched: 12. DNA for the CDR3: TGTGCCAGCAGTCCTCAGGGGGTCTTAACGTACGAGCAGTACTTC. Residues: CASSPQGVLTYEQYF.

The chain couples TRBV5-6 to TRBJ2-1, with no clear D. The CDR3 sequence is 13 residues long. Germline V gives CDR1 SGHDT, CDR2 YYEEEE. Trimming stripped 2 bases from V and 0 bases from J, with 3 bases between. The CDR3 sequence is CASSFGSYNEQFF. CDR3 DNA: TGTGCCAGCAGCTTTGGCTCCTACAATGAGCAGTTCTTC.

This chain uses TRBV5-6 with TRBJ1-5, with D possibly matching TRBD1 (5 bases). The V and J ends lost 1 base and 6 bases respectively, with 8 bases between them. Germline CDR1 and CDR2: SGHDT and YYEEEE. The CDR3 has 13 amino acids. The CDR3 DNA reads TGTGCCAGCAGCTTGTGGGGGGGTCAGCCCCAGCATTTT. Translating gives CASSLWGGQPQHF.

The chain joins TRBV5-4 to TRBJ2-5; D may match TRBD1 or TRBD2 (5 bases each). The germline gives CDR1 SGHNT, CDR2 YYREEE (reference sequence). The CDR3 consists of 13 residues. Trimming stripped 7 bases from V and 1 base from J, with 11 bases between. The CDR3 DNA sequence: TGTGCCAGCTCTTGGGGGACCCAAGAGACCCAGTACTTC. Protein: CASSWGTQETQYF.

The V call is TRBV6-5, the J call TRBJ2-1; D is possibly TRBD2 (6 bases). Germline CDR1 MNHEY, CDR2 SVGAGI. The CDR3 is made up of 13 amino acids. The V and J ends lost 5 bases and 7 bases respectively, with 12 bases between them. CDR3 loop: CASSTYGGNEQFF. CDR3 coding DNA: TGTGCCAGCAGTACCTATGGGGGGAATGAGCAGTTCTTC.

The rearrangement joins TRBV5-4 to TRBJ2-1; D might be TRBD2 (6 bases). The CDR3 sequence is 14 residues long. V lost 0 bases to trimming and J lost 6 bases, with 10 bases between them. Per the germline V gene, CDR1 is SGHNT and CDR2 is YYREEE (reference sequence). The CDR3 region has the DNA TGTGCCAGCAGCTTGGTCTGGGGAGGCAATGAGCAGTTCTTC. It specifies CASSLVWGGNEQFF.

V is TRBV28 and J is TRBJ1-6; the D is unclear. The CDR3 covers 14 residues. Deletions cut 2 bases from V and 8 bases from J, with 10 bases between. In germline, CDR1 is MDHEN, CDR2 SYDVKM. The CDR3 spells CASSLAVGYSPLHF. The CDR3 DNA reads TGTGCCAGCAGTTTAGCGGTAGGTTATTCACCCCTCCACTTT.

The gene calls are TRBV7-3 and TRBJ2-3, with TRBD1 matching over 8 bases. This CDR3 comprises 14 residues. Germline V gene lookup returns CDR1 SGHTA and CDR2 FQGTGA. Trimming cost V 8 bases and J 2 bases; bases outside gene matches: 6. Here the CDR3 DNA reads TGTGCCAGCGGAACGACAGGGGTCACAGATACGCAGTATTTT. Encoded protein: CASGTTGVTDTQYF.

The CDR3 DNA reads TGTGCCAAGAGGAACCCCAACAACGGAGATACGCAGTATTTT. Amino acid sequence: CAKRNPNNGDTQYF. The chain combines TRBV2 with TRBJ2-3; D gene ambiguous. The CDR3 is 14 amino acids. The germline V and J ends were trimmed by 10 bases and 5 bases, with 19 bases remaining between them. Germline lookup yields CDR1 SNHLY and CDR2 FYNNEI. Looking up the rest from reference TRBV2 and TRBJ2-3 gives the full variable domain: EPEVTQTPSHQVTQMGQEVILRCVPISNHLYFYWYRQILGQKVEFLVSFYNNEISEKSEIFDDQFSVERPDGSNFTLKIRSTKLEDSAMYFCAKRNPNNGDTQYFGPGTRLTVL.

This clone appeared once. The rearrangement links TRBV14 to TRBJ2-7, with TRBD1 identical over 9 bases. The CDR3 is 15 residues long. The trim removed 3 bases at V and 4 bases at J, leaving 7 bases unmatched. Germline V gene sequence: CDR1 SGHDN, CDR2 FVKESK. The CDR3 loop reads CASSHPGQGLYEQYF. The CDR3 nucleotides are TGTGCCAGCAGCCATCCGGGACAGGGATTATACGAGCAGTACTTC.

This clone was seen only a few times. This sequence joins TRBV5-6 and TRBJ1-6; D might be TRBD1 (5 bases). The germline V gene has CDR1 SGHDT and CDR2 YYEEEE. CDR3 length: 14 residues. Trimming left V 4 bases short and J 6 bases short, with 11 bases between. CDR3 loop: CASSEETANSPLHF. The CDR3 coding sequence is TGTGCCAGCAGCGAGGAGACAGCTAATTCACCCCTCCACTTT.

The chain combines TRBV28 with TRBJ2-5, with 10 bases that match TRBD2. Unmatched junction bases numbered 16, after V lost 6 bases and J lost 3 bases. This CDR3 contains 18 residues. The germline V gene encodes CDR1 MDHEN and CDR2 SYDVKM. CDR3 sequence (DNA): TGTGCCAGCAGCCCAGGGAAGTCCGGGACTAGCGTGGAAGAGACCCAGTACTTC. Residues: CASSPGKSGTSVEETQYF.

As concerns this clone: Other DNA variants within this sample encode the same CDR3. The V call is TRBV5-6, the J call TRBJ2-7; D gene unclear. The CDR3 extends over 13 amino acids. V lost 1 base, J lost 0 bases, and 5 bases lay in between. CDR1 and CDR2 from the germline V gene are SGHDT and YYEEEE. CDR3 nucleotides: TGTGCCAGCAGCTTGTGGGCCTCCTACGAGCAGTACTTC. Amino acids: CASSLWASYEQYF.

The rearrangement uses TRBV7-9 and TRBJ2-5; D not resolved. Between the trimmed V and J ends, which lost 5 bases and 1 base, there was a span of 8 bases. This CDR3 is 13 amino acids long. The germline CDR1 and CDR2 sequences are SEHNR and FQNEAQ (reference sequence). The CDR3 sequence is CASSLSRQETQYF. The CDR3 DNA sequence: TGTGCCAGCAGCCTTTCCCGCCAAGAGACCCAGTACTTC.